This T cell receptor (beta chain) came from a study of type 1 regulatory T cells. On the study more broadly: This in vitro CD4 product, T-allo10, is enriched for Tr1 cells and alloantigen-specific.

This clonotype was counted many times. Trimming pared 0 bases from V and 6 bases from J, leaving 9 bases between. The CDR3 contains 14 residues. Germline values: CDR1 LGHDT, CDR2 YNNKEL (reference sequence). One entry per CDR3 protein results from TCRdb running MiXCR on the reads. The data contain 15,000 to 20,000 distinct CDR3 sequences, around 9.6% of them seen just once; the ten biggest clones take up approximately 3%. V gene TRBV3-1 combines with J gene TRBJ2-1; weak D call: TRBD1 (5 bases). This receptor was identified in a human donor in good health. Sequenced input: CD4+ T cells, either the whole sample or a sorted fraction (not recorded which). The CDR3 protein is CASSQDPRANEQFF. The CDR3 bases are TGTGCCAGCAGCCAAGATCCCAGGGCCAATGAGCAGTTCTTC.